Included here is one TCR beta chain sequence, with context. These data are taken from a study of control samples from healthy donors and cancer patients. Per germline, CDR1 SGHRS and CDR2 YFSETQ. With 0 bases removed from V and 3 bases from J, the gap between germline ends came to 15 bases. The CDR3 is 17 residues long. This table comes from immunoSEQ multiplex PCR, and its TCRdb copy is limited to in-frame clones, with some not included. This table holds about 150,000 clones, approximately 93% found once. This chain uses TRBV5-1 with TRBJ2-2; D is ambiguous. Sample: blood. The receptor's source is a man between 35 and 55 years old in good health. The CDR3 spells CASSLDTVPTYTGELFF. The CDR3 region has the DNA TGCGCCAGCAGCTTGGACACCGTCCCTACCTACACCGGGGAGCTGTTTTTT.